The 13 T cell receptor beta chains listed next were all sequenced from one sample in a study of siplizumab effects on memory and regulatory T cells. The method was immunoSEQ multiplex PCR; TCRdb's version includes in-frame clones alone and lacks a portion of them. Of about 120,000 clones listed, about 95% are singletons. Sequenced input: non-Treg CD4+ T cells sorted from blood. All receptors derive from a human donor in good health.

V and J are TRBV7-9 and TRBJ1-2; 7 bases map to TRBD1. V lost 5 bases, J lost 4 bases, and 7 bases stayed unmatched. The CDR3 is made up of 14 amino acids. CDR1 and CDR2 (germline): SEHNR, FQNEAQ (reference sequence). The CDR3 DNA reads TGTGCCAGCAGCCAATTGACAGGGTCCTATGGCTACACCTTC. Residues: CASSQLTGSYGYTF.

V and J are TRBV20-1 and TRBJ2-5, with no clear D. Germline CDR1 DFQATT, CDR2 SNEGSKA (reference sequence). The V end was cut by 7 bases, the J end by 1 base, with 7 bases between. The CDR3 spans 11 residues. The CDR3 nucleotides read TGCAGTGTTCGGGTCCAAGAGACCCAGTACTTC. It yields the protein CSVRVQETQYF.

This clone has just one count. The chain employs TRBV7-9 and TRBJ2-7; no reliable D call. Trimming removed 7 bases at V and 4 bases at J, with 5 bases between. The germline CDR1 and CDR2 sequences are SEHNR and FQNEAQ (reference sequence). CDR3 length equals 10 residues. In DNA, the CDR3 is TGTGCCAGCATTAGGTACGAGCAGTACTTC. Translated: CASIRYEQYF.

The chain combines TRBV18 with TRBJ2-7; no clear D. This CDR3 comprises 14 residues. V was shortened by 4 bases and J by 6 bases, with 16 bases between the two germline ends. CDR1 is KGHSH, CDR2 LQKENI, per germline. CDR3 nucleotides: TGTGCCAGCTCACAGTCCAAGGTACTTACCGAGCAGTACTTC. Translating gives CASSQSKVLTEQYF.

The chain is built from TRBV6-5 and TRBJ2-7; TRBD2 aligns across 7 bases. Germline CDR1 is MNHEY and CDR2 is SVGAGI. The CDR3 extends over 13 amino acids. The J segment lost 0 bases and the V segment lost 7 bases, leaving 3 bases of the junction unmatched. The CDR3 sequence is CASTAGVSYEQYF. CDR3 coding DNA: TGTGCCAGCACGGCGGGGGTCTCCTACGAGCAGTACTTC.

In the case of this clone: Other DNA sequences in this specimen translate into the identical CDR3. The rearrangement uses TRBV5-1 and TRBJ2-7; D may match TRBD1 or TRBD2 (5 bases each). Trimming pared 4 bases from V and 2 bases from J, leaving 13 bases between. The CDR3 has 14 residues. Germline V CDR1 and CDR2: SGHRS, YFSETQ. The CDR3 DNA sequence: TGCGCCAGCAGCCAGGGTGGGCGGGCCTACGAGCAGTACTTC. Protein: CASSQGGRAYEQYF.

The rearrangement joins TRBV7-3 to TRBJ2-3, with 7 nucleotides matching TRBD2. Germline V gene sequence: CDR1 SGHTA, CDR2 FQGTGA. CDR3 length equals 16 residues. The trim removed 8 bases at V and 4 bases at J, leaving 15 bases unmatched. The CDR3 loop is CASSLSGAGAADTQYF. The DNA for the CDR3 is TGTGCCAGCTCCCTGAGCGGGGCGGGAGCAGCAGATACGCAGTATTTT.

This clone was seen only once. The gene calls are TRBV6-5 and TRBJ2-7; perhaps TRBD2 as D (7 bases). V shed 5 bases and J shed 4 bases, with 15 bases lying between them. Germline CDR1 reads MNHEY; CDR2 reads SVGAGI. This CDR3 has 14 residues. The CDR3 sequence is CASSPQGGGYEQYF. The CDR3 DNA follows: TGTGCCAGCAGTCCACAGGGAGGGGGATACGAGCAGTACTTC.

In this sample, this clone turned up once. This chain uses TRBV19 with TRBJ2-5; D is unresolved. Germline loops: CDR1 LNHDA, CDR2 SQIVND (reference sequence). Deletions cut 11 bases from V and 5 bases from J, with 18 bases between. The CDR3 sequence is 13 residues long. The DNA of the CDR3 is TGTGCCTCCTCCCCAGACCCTGGGGAGACCCAGTACTTC. This codes for CASSPDPGETQYF.

The CDR3 reads CASTLAYEAFF. The CDR3, as DNA: TGTGCCAGCACCTTGGCCTATGAAGCTTTCTTT. The chain employs TRBV7-9 and TRBJ1-1, with D unresolved. The CDR3 spans 11 residues. Per germline, CDR1 SEHNR and CDR2 FQNEAQ (reference sequence). Trimming removed 7 bases from V and 7 bases from J, with 10 bases in between.

The genes are TRBV6-5 and TRBJ1-2; 8 nucleotides line up with TRBD1. The V and J ends lost 6 bases and 0 bases, in that order; junction bases with no gene match: 3. The CDR3 is 14 residues long. CDR1 is MNHEY and CDR2 is SVGAGI in the germline V gene. This chain's CDR3 is CASRTTGANYGYTF. The DNA for the CDR3 is TGTGCCAGCAGAACGACAGGGGCTAACTATGGCTACACCTTC.

The rearrangement uses TRBV4-1 and TRBJ2-7; TRBD2 aligns across 12 bases. The CDR3 spans 14 residues. Germline-derived CDR1 and CDR2 are MGHRA and YSYEKL. V lost 4 bases to trimming and J lost 6 bases; unmatched junction nucleotides: 4. The CDR3 sequence: CASSRLAGEGEQYF. CDR3 DNA: TGCGCCAGCAGCCGACTAGCGGGGGAGGGCGAGCAGTACTTC.

The chain uses TRBV2 and TRBJ1-1; D is perhaps TRBD1 (5 bases). This CDR3 is 12 amino acids long. V was clipped by 1 base and J by 11 bases, with 11 bases between them. The germline V gene encodes CDR1 SNHLY and CDR2 FYNNEI. The CDR3 sequence is CASSEEGQSAFF. The DNA for the CDR3 is TGTGCCAGCAGTGAAGAGGGGCAGAGCGCTTTCTTT.